This TCR beta chain came from a study of Graves' ophthalmopathy and Graves' hyperthyroidism. This clonotype was detected many times. Trimming stripped 3 bases from V and 6 bases from J, with 11 bases between. The germline gives CDR1 DFQATT, CDR2 SNEGSKA (reference sequence). This CDR3 is 12 amino acids long. Hyperthyroidism patients were newly diagnosed, under 2 months' duration, aged 18 to 65. Amplification of the TCR beta CDR3 regions used RNA transcripts (as template). HTBI primers were used in a first-round RT-PCR, which preceded a second-round multiplex PCR. TCRdb re-called the multiplex PCR reads through MiXCR, storing one row per CDR3 protein. The table includes some 350,000 distinct CDR3 sequences, about 15% detected once.

Sequences were obtained from peripheral blood. The rearrangement joins TRBV20-1 to TRBJ1-2; possibly TRBD1 for D (6 bases). The sequence was obtained from an adult woman with stable Graves' hyperthyroidism. The CDR3 reads CSASLTGHGYTF. CDR3 in DNA: TGCAGTGCTAGCTTAACAGGGCATGGCTACACCTTC.